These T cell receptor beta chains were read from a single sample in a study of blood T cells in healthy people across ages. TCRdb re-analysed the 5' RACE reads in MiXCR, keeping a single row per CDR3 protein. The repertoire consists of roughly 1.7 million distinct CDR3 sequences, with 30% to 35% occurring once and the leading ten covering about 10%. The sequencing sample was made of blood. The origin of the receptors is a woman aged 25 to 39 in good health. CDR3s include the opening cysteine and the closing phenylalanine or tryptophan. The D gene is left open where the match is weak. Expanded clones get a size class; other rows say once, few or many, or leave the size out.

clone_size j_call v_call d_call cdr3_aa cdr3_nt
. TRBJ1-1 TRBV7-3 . CASSLSGWEGGTEAFF TGTGCCAGCAGCTTATCTGGGTGGGAGGGAGGCACTGAAGCTTTCTTT
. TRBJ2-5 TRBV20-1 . CSAGPVGNQETQYF TGCAGTGCTGGCCCAGTCGGGAATCAAGAGACCCAGTACTTC
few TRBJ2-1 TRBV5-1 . CASSLGSRGRTGNEQFF TGCGCCAGCAGCTTGGGTTCGCGGGGCCGGACGGGCAATGAGCAGTTCTTC
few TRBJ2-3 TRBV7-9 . CASSLEALGGADTQYF TGTGCCAGCAGCTTAGAGGCGTTAGGGGGTGCAGATACGCAGTATTTT
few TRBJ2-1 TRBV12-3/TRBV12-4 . CASSLEGFPGVNNEQFF TGTGCCAGCAGTTTAGAGGGCTTTCCTGGAGTCAACAATGAGCAGTTCTTC
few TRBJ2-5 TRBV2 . CASSGTGETQYF TGTGCCAGCAGCGGTACTGGAGAGACCCAGTACTTC
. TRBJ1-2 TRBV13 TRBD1 CASSYLRQGELDGYTF TGTGCCAGCAGCTACCTCCGACAGGGAGAATTGGATGGCTACACCTTC
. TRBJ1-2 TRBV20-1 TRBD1 CSAPTGKDGYTF TGCAGTGCCCCGACAGGGAAGGATGGCTACACCTTC
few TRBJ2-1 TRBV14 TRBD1 CASSPLGDSLYNEQFF TGTGCCAGCAGCCCATTGGGGGACAGCTTATACAATGAGCAGTTCTTC
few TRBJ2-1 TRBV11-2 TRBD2 CASSFLQFGTSEPSHEQFF TGTGCCAGCAGCTTCCTACAATTCGGGACTAGCGAACCCTCCCATGAGCAGTTCTTC
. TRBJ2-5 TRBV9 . CASSVDGTPGETQYF TGTGCCAGCAGCGTAGATGGGACGCCCGGAGAGACCCAGTACTTC
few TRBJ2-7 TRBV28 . CASSFRSALVDEQYF TGTGCCAGCAGTTTCCGGTCGGCACTGGTTGACGAGCAGTACTTC
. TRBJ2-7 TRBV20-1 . CSARDLSRTFYEQYF TGCAGTGCTAGAGATCTTAGCAGGACCTTCTACGAGCAGTACTTC
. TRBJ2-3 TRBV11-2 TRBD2 CASSLGGGRADAQYF TGTGCCAGCAGCCTAGGAGGCGGGAGAGCAGATGCGCAGTATTTT
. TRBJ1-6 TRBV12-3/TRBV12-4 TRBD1 CASRGDRNSPLHF TGTGCCAGCAGGGGGGACAGGAATTCACCCCTCCACTTT
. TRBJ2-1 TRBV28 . CASSFVGRDYNEQFF TGTGCCAGCAGTTTTGTCGGGCGGGACTACAATGAGCAGTTCTTC
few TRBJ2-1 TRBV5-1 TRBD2 CASTLVGGSYNEQFF TGCGCCAGCACTCTAGTGGGAGGGTCCTACAATGAGCAGTTCTTC
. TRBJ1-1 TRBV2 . CASPRRRGTEAFF TGTGCCAGCCCACGACGACGGGGGACTGAAGCTTTCTTT
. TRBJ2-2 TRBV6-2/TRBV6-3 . CASSGDLDNLYRELFF TGTGCCAGCAGCGGGGACCTTGACAACCTTTATAGGGAGCTGTTTTTT
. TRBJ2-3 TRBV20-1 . CSASHLSLPDTQYF TGCAGTGCTAGCCACCTCTCCCTGCCAGATACGCAGTATTTT
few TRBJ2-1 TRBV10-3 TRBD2 CATRVAGRPSNEQFF TGTGCCACGCGGGTAGCGGGAAGGCCCTCCAATGAGCAGTTCTTC
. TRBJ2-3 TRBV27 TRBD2 CASSSLAGKRTDTQYF TGTGCCAGCAGTTCCTTAGCGGGAAAAAGGACAGATACGCAGTATTTT
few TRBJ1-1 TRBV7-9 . CASSQARGADTEAFF TGTGCCAGCAGCCAAGCACGGGGGGCCGACACTGAAGCTTTCTTT
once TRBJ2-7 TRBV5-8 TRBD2 CASSKGGYTYGQYF TGTGCCAGCAGCAAGGGAGGGTACACCTACGGGCAGTACTTC
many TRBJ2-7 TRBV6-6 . CASSPESGLSSYEQYF TGTGCCAGCAGTCCCGAAAGCGGACTAAGCTCCTACGAGCAGTACTTC
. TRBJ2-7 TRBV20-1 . CSARVQRDHEQYF TGCAGTGCTAGGGTCCAACGCGACCACGAGCAGTACTTC
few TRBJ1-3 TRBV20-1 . CSARAAVSGNTIYF TGCAGTGCTAGAGCTGCAGTCTCTGGAAACACCATATATTTT
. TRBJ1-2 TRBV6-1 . CASRGTNYGYTF TGTGCCAGCAGAGGGACGAACTATGGCTACACCTTC
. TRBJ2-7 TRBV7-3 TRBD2 CASSELAGDLYEQYF TGTGCCAGCAGCGAGCTAGCGGGGGACCTCTACGAGCAGTACTTC
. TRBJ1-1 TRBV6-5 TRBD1 CASRGRQGDNTEAFF TGTGCCAGCAGGGGCCGACAGGGAGATAACACTGAAGCTTTCTTT
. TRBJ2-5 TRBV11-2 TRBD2 CASTSTSDEETQYF TGTGCCAGCACTTCGACTAGCGATGAAGAGACCCAGTACTTC
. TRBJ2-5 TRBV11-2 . CASSPSGKAQYF TGTGCCAGCAGCCCCTCAGGGAAGGCCCAGTACTTC
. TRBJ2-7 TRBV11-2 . CASSPLRGHEQYF TGTGCCAGCAGCCCACTTCGGGGCCACGAGCAGTACTTC
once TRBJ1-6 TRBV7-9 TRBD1 CASNLDRGTSPLHF TGTGCCAGCAACTTAGACAGGGGCACTTCACCCCTCCACTTT
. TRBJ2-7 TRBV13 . CASSPHSSLGYEQYF TGTGCCAGCAGCCCCCACTCCTCACTGGGCTACGAGCAGTACTTC
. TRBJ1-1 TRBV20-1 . CSASPKDTWVMNTEAFF TGCAGTGCTAGTCCGAAAGACACCTGGGTTATGAACACTGAAGCTTTCTTT
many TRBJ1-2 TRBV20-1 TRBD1 CSGQGFYGYTF TGCAGTGGACAGGGTTTCTATGGCTACACCTTC
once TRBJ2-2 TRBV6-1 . CASRKVPGQNTGELFF TGTGCCAGCAGAAAGGTTCCGGGACAAAACACCGGGGAGCTGTTTTTT
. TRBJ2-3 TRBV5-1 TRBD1 CASSRLGQGDTQYF TGCGCCAGCAGCCGTCTGGGACAGGGGGATACGCAGTATTTT
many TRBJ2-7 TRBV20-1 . CSASLAPYEQYF TGCAGTGCTAGTCTAGCCCCCTACGAGCAGTACTTC
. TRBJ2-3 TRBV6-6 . CASSATGTRTSDTQYF TGTGCCAGCAGTGCGACCGGGACAAGAACCTCAGATACGCAGTATTTT
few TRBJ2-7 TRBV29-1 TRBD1 CSVEIDRGSYEQYF TGCAGCGTCGAAATCGACAGGGGCTCCTACGAGCAGTACTTC
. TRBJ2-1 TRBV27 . CASSLGHNKQFF TGTGCCAGCAGCCTTGGTCACAATAAGCAGTTCTTC
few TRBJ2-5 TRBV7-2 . CASSFSEQETQYF TGTGCCAGCAGCTTTTCCGAACAAGAGACCCAGTACTTC
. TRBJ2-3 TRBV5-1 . CASSEQGVGDTDTQYF TGCGCCAGCAGCGAACAGGGTGTAGGGGACACAGATACGCAGTATTTT
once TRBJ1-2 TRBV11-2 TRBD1 CASSLPRGLNNYGYTF TGTGCCAGCAGCCTGCCCAGGGGGCTTAATAACTATGGCTACACCTTC
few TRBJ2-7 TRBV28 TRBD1 CATCPPGQGYEQYF TGTGCCACCTGTCCTCCGGGACAGGGCTACGAGCAGTACTTC
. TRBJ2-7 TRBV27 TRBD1 CASSLGTGNFYEQYF TGTGCCAGCAGTTTAGGGACAGGTAATTTCTACGAGCAGTACTTC
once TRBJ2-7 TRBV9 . CASSADGNPYEQYF TGTGCCAGCAGTGCGGACGGAAACCCCTACGAGCAGTACTTC
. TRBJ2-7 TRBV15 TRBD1 CATSGDRASEQYF TGTGCCACCAGCGGCGACAGGGCGTCCGAGCAGTACTTC
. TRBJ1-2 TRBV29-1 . CSVEYLSPLTSANYGYTF TGCAGCGTTGAATACCTAAGTCCCTTGACGTCTGCTAACTATGGCTACACCTTC
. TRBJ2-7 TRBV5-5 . CASTMGRGGYEQYF TGTGCCAGCACCATGGGCAGGGGCGGGTACGAGCAGTACTTC